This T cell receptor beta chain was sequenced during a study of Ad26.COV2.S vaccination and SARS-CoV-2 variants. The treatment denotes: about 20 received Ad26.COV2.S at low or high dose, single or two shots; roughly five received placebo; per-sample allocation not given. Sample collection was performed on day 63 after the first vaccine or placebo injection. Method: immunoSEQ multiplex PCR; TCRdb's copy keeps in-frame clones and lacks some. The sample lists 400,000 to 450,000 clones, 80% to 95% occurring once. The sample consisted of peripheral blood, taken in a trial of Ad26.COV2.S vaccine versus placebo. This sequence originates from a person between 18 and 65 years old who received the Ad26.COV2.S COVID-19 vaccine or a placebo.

The CDR3 sequence is CASSISYQPQHF. The CDR3, as DNA: TGTGCCAGTAGTATATCTTATCAGCCCCAGCATTTT. The chain carries TRBV19 and TRBJ1-5, with D unresolved. V was clipped by 2 bases and J by 5 bases, with 4 bases between them. The germline gives CDR1 LNHDA, CDR2 SQIVND (reference sequence). This CDR3 has 12 amino acids.